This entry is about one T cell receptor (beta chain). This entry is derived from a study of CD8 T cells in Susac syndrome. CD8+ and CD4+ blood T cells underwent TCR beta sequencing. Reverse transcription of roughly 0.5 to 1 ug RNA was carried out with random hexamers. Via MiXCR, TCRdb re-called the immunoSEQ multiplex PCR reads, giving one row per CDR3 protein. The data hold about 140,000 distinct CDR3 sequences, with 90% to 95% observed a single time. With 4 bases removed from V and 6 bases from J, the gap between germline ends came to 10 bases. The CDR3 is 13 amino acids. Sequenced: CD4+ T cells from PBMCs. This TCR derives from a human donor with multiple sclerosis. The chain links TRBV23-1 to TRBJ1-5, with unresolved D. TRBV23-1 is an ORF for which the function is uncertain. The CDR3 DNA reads TGCGCCAGCAGTCGGTGGGGTCCTCAGCCCCAGCATTTT. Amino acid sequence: CASSRWGPQPQHF.